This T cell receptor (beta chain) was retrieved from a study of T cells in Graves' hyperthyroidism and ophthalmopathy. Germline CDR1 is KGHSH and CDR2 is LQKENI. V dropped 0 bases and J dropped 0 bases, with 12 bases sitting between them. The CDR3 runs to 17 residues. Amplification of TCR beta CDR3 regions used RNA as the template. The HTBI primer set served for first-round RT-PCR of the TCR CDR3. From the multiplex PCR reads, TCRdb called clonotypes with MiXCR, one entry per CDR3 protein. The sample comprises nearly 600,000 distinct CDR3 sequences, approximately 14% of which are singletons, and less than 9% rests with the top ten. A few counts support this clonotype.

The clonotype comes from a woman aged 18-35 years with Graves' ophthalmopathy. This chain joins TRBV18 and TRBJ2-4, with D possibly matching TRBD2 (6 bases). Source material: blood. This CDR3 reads CASSPPAGPLAKNIQYF. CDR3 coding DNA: TGTGCCAGCTCACCACCGGCGGGACCCTTAGCCAAAAACATTCAGTACTTC.